The 15 T cell receptor beta chains listed next were all sequenced from one sample in a study of cytomegalovirus exposure and HLA in healthy donors. PCR employed 60 Vbeta and 13 Jbeta primers. Only in-frame clones appear in the TCRdb table, and some are missing; sequencing was by immunoSEQ multiplex PCR. The sample lists under 150,000 clones; approximately 85% were seen once. Sample: PBMCs. The receptors here all came from a woman in her 30s in good health and CMV-seropositive.

The chain couples TRBV11-2 to TRBJ2-3, with D perhaps TRBD1 (6 bases). Looked up from germline, CDR1 is SGHAT and CDR2 is FQNNGV. The V and J ends lost 7 bases and 2 bases respectively, with 16 bases between them. The CDR3 is 15 amino acids. Here the CDR3 reads CASNFQGSFTDTQYF. The DNA of the CDR3 is TGTGCCAGCAACTTTCAGGGGTCTTTCACAGATACGCAGTATTTT.

This clone was detected once. The chain has TRBV10-2 and TRBJ2-3; TRBD2 aligns across 10 bases. The CDR3 spans 16 residues. Per the germline V gene, CDR1 is WSHSY and CDR2 is SAAADI. The ends lost 3 bases at V and 1 base at J; junction bases unmatched: 4. CDR3 nucleotides: TGCGCCAGCAGTGACGCCGGGACTAGCGGCACAGATACGCAGTATTTT. As protein: CASSDAGTSGTDTQYF.

The genes are TRBV6-5 and TRBJ2-5; TRBD2 is a possible D gene (6 bases). V was pared by 8 bases and J by 3 bases, with 16 bases between. The CDR3 is 14 amino acids. The germline gives CDR1 MNHEY, CDR2 SVGAGI. The CDR3 sequence: CASGLLGQKETQYF. For the CDR3, the DNA is TGTGCCAGCGGACTACTCGGGCAAAAAGAGACCCAGTACTTC.

The gene calls are TRBV6-5 and TRBJ1-1, with D tentatively TRBD1 (6 bases). Trimming cost V 2 bases and J 4 bases, with 14 bases left between them. The V gene's germline CDR1 is MNHEY and CDR2 SVGAGI. The CDR3 spans 15 residues. The CDR3 nucleotides are TGTGCCAGCAGTTACAACGAGGGGGGGATCACTGAAGCTTTCTTT. It codes for CASSYNEGGITEAFF.

CDR3 in DNA: TGTGCCGCCCGGGACAGCTACACCGGGGAGCTGTTTTTT. Residues: CAARDSYTGELFF. The chain carries TRBV28 and TRBJ2-2; 7 bases agree with TRBD1. J lost 3 bases, V lost 11 bases, and 6 bases had no gene match. The CDR3 contains 13 residues. The germline CDR1 and CDR2 sequences are MDHEN and SYDVKM.

A single count supports this clone. The chain employs TRBV6-5 and TRBJ2-1, with 7 bases aligning to TRBD2. Trimming removed 6 bases from V and 8 bases from J; junction bases left unmatched: 10. The CDR3 is 14 residues long. The germline V gene encodes CDR1 MNHEY and CDR2 SVGAGI. The CDR3, as DNA: TGTGCCAGCAGGAGCGGGATGAGGGTTGATGAGCAGTTCTTC. Its protein product is CASRSGMRVDEQFF.

In its sample, this clone was seen once. This chain uses TRBV2 with TRBJ1-2; 7 positions match TRBD1. The trim removed 8 bases at V and 3 bases at J, leaving 3 bases unmatched. Per germline, CDR1 SNHLY and CDR2 FYNNEI. The CDR3 has 12 amino acids. CDR3 coding DNA: TGTGCCAGCCAGGGGGGAGACTATGGCTACACCTTC. Protein sequence: CASQGGDYGYTF.

The rearrangement joins TRBV2 to TRBJ1-2; D remains unclear. Trimming took 0 bases from V and 7 from J, leaving 6 bases between them. The CDR3 length is 12 residues. The germline CDR1 and CDR2 sequences are SNHLY and FYNNEI. The CDR3 loop is CASSEAPSGYTF. The DNA of the CDR3 is TGTGCCAGCAGTGAAGCGCCGAGTGGCTACACCTTC.

Written as DNA, the CDR3 is TGTGCCAGCAGTCGGGGACAAATTGAAAAACTGTTTTTT. Translation gives CASSRGQIEKLFF. The rearrangement links TRBV7-9 to TRBJ1-4, with D possibly TRBD1 on 6 matching bases. Trimming took off 6 bases at V and 7 bases at J, with 12 bases between the two ends. The germline V gene has CDR1 SEHNR and CDR2 FQNEAQ (reference sequence). This CDR3 spans 13 amino acids.

J is TRBJ2-5 and V is TRBV4-1, with 8 bases matching TRBD2. CDR3 length equals 14 residues. The V gene end was trimmed by 6 bases and the J gene end by 3 bases; junction bases not matched to a gene: 6. The germline V gene encodes CDR1 MGHRA and CDR2 YSYEKL. CDR3 region: CASRRSGSEETQYF. For the CDR3, the DNA is TGCGCCAGCAGACGCAGCGGGAGCGAAGAGACCCAGTACTTC.

The V gene is TRBV7-3, the J gene TRBJ2-1, with 10 positions matching TRBD2. Trimming removed 3 bases from V and 3 bases from J; junction bases left unmatched: 2. The CDR3 sequence is 15 residues long. Germline-derived CDR1 and CDR2 are SGHTA and FQGTGA. The CDR3 protein is CASSFSSGSYNEQFF. CDR3 DNA: TGTGCCAGCAGCTTCTCTAGCGGGAGCTACAATGAGCAGTTCTTC.

The rearrangement links TRBV6-5 to TRBJ2-7; 10 nucleotides line up with TRBD1. Trimming cost V 2 bases and J 10 bases; bases outside gene matches: 11. The germline V gene has CDR1 MNHEY and CDR2 SVGAGI. The CDR3 has 15 amino acids. CDR3 nucleotides: TGTGCCAGCAGTTACGAAGTGTCCGGGACAGGGGCCCAGTACTTC. Amino acid sequence: CASSYEVSGTGAQYF.

As to this clone: One end of the junction does not line up with germline, which may come from a read error. The chain combines TRBV7-9 with TRBJ1-2; unclear D gene. Germline CDR1 is SEHNR and CDR2 is FQNEAQ (reference sequence). The CDR3 totals 12 residues. CDR3 in amino acids: CSSSLDRYGYTF. DNA of the CDR3: TGTTCCAGCAGCTTAGATCGTTATGGCTACACCTTC.

There are a few counts of this clone. V and J are TRBV7-3 and TRBJ2-3; 10 bases map to TRBD2. J gave up 1 base and V 0 bases, and 1 base lay outside the gene matches. Germline V gives CDR1 SGHTA, CDR2 FQGTGA. This CDR3 is built from 16 residues. For the CDR3, the DNA is TGTGCCAGCAGCTTAACTGGGACTAGCGGCACAGATACGCAGTATTTT. Translating gives CASSLTGTSGTDTQYF.

This chain connects TRBV4-1 to TRBJ2-1, with TRBD2 matching 10 bases. The CDR3 is 16 amino acids. Germline CDR1 reads MGHRA; CDR2 reads YSYEKL. The V segment lost 5 bases and the J segment 10 bases; nucleotides outside the gene matches: 14. The CDR3 DNA reads TGCGCCAGCAGCGACAGCGGGAGGGCCAGGGCCCCGGAGCAGTTCTTC. The encoded protein is CASSDSGRARAPEQFF.